This record covers a single T cell receptor beta chain. The antigen remains unidentified. TCRdb's table, derived via immunoSEQ multiplex PCR, lists solely in-frame clones and lacks some. The table records 90,000 to 100,000 clones, less than 90% of them present only once. V was trimmed by 0 bases and J by 2 bases, leaving 22 bases between them. The germline V gene has CDR1 MNHEY and CDR2 SMNVEV (reference sequence). The CDR3 totals 19 residues. This record belongs to a study of OX40 agonist ivuxolimab in advanced cancers. Study-level results: Clonal expansion was among the lowest in partial responders at 0.1-3.0 mg/kg, especially CD8+.

Sequencing was performed on CD4+ or CD8+ T cells sorted from blood, taken in a trial of the OX40 agonist ivuxolimab. The chain joins TRBV27 to TRBJ1-1, with D perhaps matching TRBD1 (5 bases). This clonotype was obtained from an adult with an advanced solid tumor such as melanoma, head and neck, liver or kidney cancer. The CDR3 protein is CASSLSIPDDSAINTEAFF. The CDR3 bases are TGTGCCAGCAGTTTATCCATCCCGGATGACAGCGCAATAAACACTGAAGCTTTCTTT.